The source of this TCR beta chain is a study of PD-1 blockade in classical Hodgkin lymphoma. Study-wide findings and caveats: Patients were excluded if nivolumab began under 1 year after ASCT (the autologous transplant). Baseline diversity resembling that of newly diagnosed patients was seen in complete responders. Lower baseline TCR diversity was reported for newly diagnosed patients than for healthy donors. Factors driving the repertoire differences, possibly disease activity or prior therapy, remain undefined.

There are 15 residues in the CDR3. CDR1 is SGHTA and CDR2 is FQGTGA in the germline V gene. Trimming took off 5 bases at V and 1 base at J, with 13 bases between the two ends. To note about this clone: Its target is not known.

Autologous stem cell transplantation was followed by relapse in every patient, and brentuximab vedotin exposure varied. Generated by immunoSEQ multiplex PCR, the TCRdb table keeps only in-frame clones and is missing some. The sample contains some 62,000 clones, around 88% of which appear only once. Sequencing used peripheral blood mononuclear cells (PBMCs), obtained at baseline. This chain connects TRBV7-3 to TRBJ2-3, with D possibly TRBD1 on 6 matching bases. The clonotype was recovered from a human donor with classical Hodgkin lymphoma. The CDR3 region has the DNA TGTGCCAGCAGCCCACAGGGTCGGGGCACAGATACGCAGTATTTT. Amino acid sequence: CASSPQGRGTDTQYF. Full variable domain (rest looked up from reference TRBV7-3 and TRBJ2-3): GAGVSQTPSNKVTEKGKYVELRCDPISGHTALYWYRQSLGQGPEFLIYFQGTGAADDSGLPNDRFFAVRPEGSVSTLKIQRTERGDSAVYLCASSPQGRGTDTQYFGPGTRLTVL.